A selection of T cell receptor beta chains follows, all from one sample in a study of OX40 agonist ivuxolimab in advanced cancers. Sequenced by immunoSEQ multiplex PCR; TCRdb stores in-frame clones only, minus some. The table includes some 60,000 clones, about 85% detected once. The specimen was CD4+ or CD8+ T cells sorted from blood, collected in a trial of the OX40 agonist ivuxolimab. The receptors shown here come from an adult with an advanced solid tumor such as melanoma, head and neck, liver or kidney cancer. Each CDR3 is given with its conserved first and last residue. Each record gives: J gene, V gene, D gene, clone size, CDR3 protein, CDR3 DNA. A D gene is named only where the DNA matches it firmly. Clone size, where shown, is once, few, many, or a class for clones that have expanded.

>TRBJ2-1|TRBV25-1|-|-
CASSGEGSYNEQFF
TGTGCCAGCAGTGGCGAGGGCTCCTACAATGAGCAGTTCTTC
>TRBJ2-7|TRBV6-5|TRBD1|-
CASSRTGAGYEQYF
TGTGCCAGCAGTAGGACAGGGGCGGGGTACGAGCAGTACTTC
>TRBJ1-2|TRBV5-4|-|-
CASGTLNRDRGYTF
TGTGCCAGCGGTACTCTCAACAGGGATCGGGGCTACACCTTC
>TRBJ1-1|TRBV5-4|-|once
CASSLGTENTEAFF
TGTGCCAGCAGCTTGGGGACGGAGAACACTGAAGCTTTCTTT
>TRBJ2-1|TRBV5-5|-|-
CASSWEDRDNEQFF
TGTGCCAGCAGCTGGGAAGACCGAGACAATGAGCAGTTCTTC
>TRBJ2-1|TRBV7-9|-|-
CASSLLVLGNEQFF
TGTGCCAGCAGCTTACTGGTATTGGGGAATGAGCAGTTCTTC
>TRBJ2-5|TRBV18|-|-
CASSNGETQYF
TGTGCCAGCTCAAACGGCGAGACCCAGTACTTC
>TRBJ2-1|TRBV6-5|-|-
CASSRTTQGNEQFF
TGTGCCAGCAGTCGGACTACCCAGGGGAATGAGCAGTTCTTC
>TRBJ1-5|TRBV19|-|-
CASKLGTSNQPQHF
TGTGCCAGTAAGTTGGGGACTTCAAATCAGCCCCAGCATTTT
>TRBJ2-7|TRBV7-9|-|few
CASSLSGAGEQYF
TGTGCCAGCAGCTTATCAGGGGCGGGCGAGCAGTACTTC
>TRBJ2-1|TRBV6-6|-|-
CASSYAGTFSYNEQFF
TGTGCCAGCAGTTACGCAGGGACGTTCTCCTACAATGAGCAGTTCTTC
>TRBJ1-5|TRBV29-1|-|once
CSVGGGTADQPQHF
TGCAGCGTTGGGGGCGGGACGGCCGATCAGCCCCAGCATTTT
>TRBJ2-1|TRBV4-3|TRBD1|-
CASSPGRQGRGGHYNEQFF
TGCGCCAGCAGCCCGGGGAGACAGGGGCGAGGCGGTCACTACAATGAGCAGTTCTTC
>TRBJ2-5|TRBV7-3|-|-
CASSLNQRTQYF
TGTGCCAGCAGCTTAAACCAGCGGACCCAGTACTTC
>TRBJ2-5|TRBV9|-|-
CASKLDLREETQYF
TGTGCCAGCAAACTTGATCTGCGAGAGGAGACCCAGTACTTC
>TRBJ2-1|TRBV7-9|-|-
CASSKRGNEQFF
TGTGCCAGCAGCAAAAGGGGGAATGAGCAGTTCTTC
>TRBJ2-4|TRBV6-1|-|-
CASGGAKNIQYF
TGTGCCAGCGGGGGAGCCAAAAACATTCAGTACTTC
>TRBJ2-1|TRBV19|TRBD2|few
CASSRGLAGGSNYNEQFF
TGTGCCAGTAGTAGGGGACTAGCGGGGGGGTCAAACTACAATGAGCAGTTCTTC
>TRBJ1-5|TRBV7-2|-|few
CASSLGDSNQPQHF
TGTGCCAGCAGCCTAGGAGACAGCAATCAGCCCCAGCATTTT
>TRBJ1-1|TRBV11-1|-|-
CASVWRGGREAFF
TGTGCCAGCGTCTGGAGGGGGGGCCGTGAAGCTTTCTTT
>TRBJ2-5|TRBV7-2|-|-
CASLRGGGRETQYF
TGTGCCAGCCTCAGAGGGGGGGGGAGAGAGACCCAGTACTTC
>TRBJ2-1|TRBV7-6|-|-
CASSLRTGPNEQFF
TGTGCCAGCAGCTTACGTACAGGACCCAATGAGCAGTTCTTC
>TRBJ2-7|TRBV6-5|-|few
CASSTAGTAYEQYF
TGTGCCAGCAGCACGGCAGGGACGGCCTACGAGCAGTACTTC
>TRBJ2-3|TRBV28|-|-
CASSPTRGLSTDTQYF
TGTGCCAGCAGTCCGACCAGGGGTCTGAGCACAGATACGCAGTATTTT
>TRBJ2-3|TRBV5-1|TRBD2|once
CASSLASGGSTDTQYF
TGCGCCAGCAGCTTGGCTAGCGGGGGTAGCACAGATACGCAGTATTTT
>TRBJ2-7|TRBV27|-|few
CASRFRAYEPVQQYF
TGTGCCAGCAGGTTCCGGGCCTACGAGCCGGTACAGCAGTACTTC
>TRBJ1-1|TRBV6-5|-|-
CASLGQGNTEAFF
TGTGCCAGCCTGGGGCAGGGGAACACTGAAGCTTTCTTT
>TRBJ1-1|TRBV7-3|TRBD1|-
CASSLSGGHEAFF
TGTGCCAGCAGCTTATCAGGGGGCCATGAAGCTTTCTTT
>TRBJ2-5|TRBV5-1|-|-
CASSRRLGLGETQYF
TGCGCCAGCAGCCGCCGGTTAGGACTGGGGGAGACCCAGTACTTC
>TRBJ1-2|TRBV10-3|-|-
CAISAGANYGYTF
TGTGCCATCAGTGCAGGTGCGAACTATGGCTACACCTTC
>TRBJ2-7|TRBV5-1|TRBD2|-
CASSLVGSGGTYEQYF
TGCGCCAGCAGCTTGGTCGGTAGCGGGGGGACCTACGAGCAGTACTTC
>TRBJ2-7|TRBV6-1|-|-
CASSKGREQYF
TGTGCCAGCAGTAAGGGACGCGAGCAGTACTTC
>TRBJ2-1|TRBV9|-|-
CASSSSGFPYNEQFF
TGTGCCAGCAGCTCGTCAGGGTTCCCTTACAATGAGCAGTTCTTC
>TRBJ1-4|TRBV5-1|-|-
CASSVEGARGEKLFF
TGCGCCAGCAGCGTTGAAGGGGCGCGGGGTGAAAAACTGTTTTTT
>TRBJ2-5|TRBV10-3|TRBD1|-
CAISRQGVQETQYF
TGTGCCATCAGTCGACAGGGGGTACAAGAGACCCAGTACTTC
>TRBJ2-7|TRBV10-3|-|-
CAISGGDEQYF
TGTGCCATCAGTGGAGGAGACGAGCAGTACTTC
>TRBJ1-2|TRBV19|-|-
CASTPDPYYGYTF
TGTGCCAGTACCCCGGACCCATACTATGGCTACACCTTC
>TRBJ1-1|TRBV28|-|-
CASSLQQEVTEAFF
TGTGCCAGCAGTTTGCAACAGGAGGTCACTGAAGCTTTCTTT
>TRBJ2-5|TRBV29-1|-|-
CSSTEDSRYF
TGCAGCTCGACTGAGGACAGTCGGTACTTC
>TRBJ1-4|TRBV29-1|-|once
CSVGRQRGEKLFF
TGCAGCGTTGGACGGCAACGAGGGGAAAAACTGTTTTTT
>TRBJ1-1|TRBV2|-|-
CATSGAKTEAFF
TGTGCCACCTCAGGGGCGAAAACTGAAGCTTTCTTT
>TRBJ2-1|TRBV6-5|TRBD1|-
CASRIGQATYNEQFF
TGTGCCAGCAGGATTGGACAGGCGACCTACAATGAGCAGTTCTTC
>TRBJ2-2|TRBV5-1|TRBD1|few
CASSLSGTGNTGELFF
TGCGCCAGCAGCTTGTCCGGGACAGGGAACACCGGGGAGCTGTTTTTT